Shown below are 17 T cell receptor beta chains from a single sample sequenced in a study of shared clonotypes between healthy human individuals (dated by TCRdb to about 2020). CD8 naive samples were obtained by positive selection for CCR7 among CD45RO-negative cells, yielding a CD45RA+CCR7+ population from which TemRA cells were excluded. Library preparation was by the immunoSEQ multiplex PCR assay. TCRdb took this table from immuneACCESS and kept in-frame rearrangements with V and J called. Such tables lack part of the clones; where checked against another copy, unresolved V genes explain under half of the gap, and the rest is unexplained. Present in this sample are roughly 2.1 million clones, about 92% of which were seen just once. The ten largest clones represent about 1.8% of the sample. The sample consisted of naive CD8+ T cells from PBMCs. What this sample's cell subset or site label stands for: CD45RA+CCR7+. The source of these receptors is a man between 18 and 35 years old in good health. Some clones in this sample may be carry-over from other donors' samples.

CDR3 protein: CAIRTGQGSNEKLFF. In nucleotides, the CDR3 is TGTGCCATCAGAACGGGACAGGGGTCTAATGAAAAACTGTTTTTT. The V and J genes are TRBV10-3 and TRBJ1-4, with TRBD1 identical over 10 bases. J lost 3 bases, V lost 6 bases, and 4 bases had no gene match. Per germline, CDR1 ENHRY and CDR2 SYGVKD. This CDR3 has 15 residues.

The DNA of the CDR3 is TGTGCCAGCAGCCCGATGCTGCTCTACAATGAGCAGTTCTTC. It is translated as CASSPMLLYNEQFF. The chain uses TRBV7-9 and TRBJ2-1, with D uncertain. V was cut by 5 bases and J by 3 bases, with 11 bases left in between. Germline values: CDR1 SEHNR, CDR2 FQNEAQ (reference sequence). The CDR3 is made up of 14 amino acids.

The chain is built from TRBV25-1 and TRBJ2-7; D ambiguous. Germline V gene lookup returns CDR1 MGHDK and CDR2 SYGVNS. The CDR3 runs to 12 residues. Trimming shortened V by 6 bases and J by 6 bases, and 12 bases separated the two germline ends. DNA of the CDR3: TGTGCCAGCAGAAAATTGATCTGCGAGCAGTACTTC. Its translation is CASRKLICEQYF.

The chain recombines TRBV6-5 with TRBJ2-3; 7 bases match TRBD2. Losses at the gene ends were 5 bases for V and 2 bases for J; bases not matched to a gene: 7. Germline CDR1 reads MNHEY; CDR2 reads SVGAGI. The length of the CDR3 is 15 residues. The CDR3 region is CASSLSGASTDTQYF. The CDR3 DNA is TGTGCCAGCAGTCTCAGCGGGGCCTCCACAGATACGCAGTATTTT.

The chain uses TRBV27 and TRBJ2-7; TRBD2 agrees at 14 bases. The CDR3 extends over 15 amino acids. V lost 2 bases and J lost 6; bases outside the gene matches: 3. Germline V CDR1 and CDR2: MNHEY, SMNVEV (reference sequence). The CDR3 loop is CASSLGTSGSGEQYF. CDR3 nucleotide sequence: TGTGCCAGCAGTTTAGGGACTAGCGGGAGTGGCGAGCAGTACTTC.

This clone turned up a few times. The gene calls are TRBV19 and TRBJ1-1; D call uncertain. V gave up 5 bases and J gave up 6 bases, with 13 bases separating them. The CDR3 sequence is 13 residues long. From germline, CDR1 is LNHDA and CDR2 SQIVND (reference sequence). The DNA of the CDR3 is TGTGCCAGTAGTTCGGGATCCGGGTCTGAAGCTTTCTTT. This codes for CASSSGSGSEAFF.

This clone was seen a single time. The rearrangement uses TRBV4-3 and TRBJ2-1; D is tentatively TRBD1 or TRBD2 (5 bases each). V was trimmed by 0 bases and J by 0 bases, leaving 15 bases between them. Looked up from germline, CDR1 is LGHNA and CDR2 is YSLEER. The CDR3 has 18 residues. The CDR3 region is CASSQDGGRGFSYNEQFF. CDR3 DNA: TGCGCCAGCAGCCAAGATGGGGGACGGGGTTTCTCCTACAATGAGCAGTTCTTC.

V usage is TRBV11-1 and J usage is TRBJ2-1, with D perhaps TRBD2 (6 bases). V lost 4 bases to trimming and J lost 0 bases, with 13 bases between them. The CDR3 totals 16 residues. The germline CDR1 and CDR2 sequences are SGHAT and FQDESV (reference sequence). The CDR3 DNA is TGTGCCAGCAGCTCCCTGGAGGGCGGCTCCTACAATGAGCAGTTCTTC. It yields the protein CASSSLEGGSYNEQFF.

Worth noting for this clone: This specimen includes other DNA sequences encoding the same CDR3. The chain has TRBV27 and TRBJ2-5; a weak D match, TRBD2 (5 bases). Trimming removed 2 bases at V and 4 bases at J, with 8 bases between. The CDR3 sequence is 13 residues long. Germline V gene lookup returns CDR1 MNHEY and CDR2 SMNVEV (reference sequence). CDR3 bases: TGTGCCAGCAGTTTAGGAGGACCAGAGACCCAGTACTTC. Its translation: CASSLGGPETQYF.

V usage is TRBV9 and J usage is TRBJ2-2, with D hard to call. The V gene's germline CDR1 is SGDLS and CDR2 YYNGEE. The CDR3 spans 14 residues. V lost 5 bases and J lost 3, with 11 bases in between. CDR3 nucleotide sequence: TGTGCCAGCAGTCCAAACACGTACACCGGGGAGCTGTTTTTT. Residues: CASSPNTYTGELFF.

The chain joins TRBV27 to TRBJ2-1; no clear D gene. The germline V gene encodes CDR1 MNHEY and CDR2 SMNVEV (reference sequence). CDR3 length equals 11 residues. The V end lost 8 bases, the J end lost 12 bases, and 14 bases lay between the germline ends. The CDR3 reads CASLSNMRQFF. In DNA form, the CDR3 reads TGTGCCAGCCTGAGCAATATGCGGCAGTTCTTC.

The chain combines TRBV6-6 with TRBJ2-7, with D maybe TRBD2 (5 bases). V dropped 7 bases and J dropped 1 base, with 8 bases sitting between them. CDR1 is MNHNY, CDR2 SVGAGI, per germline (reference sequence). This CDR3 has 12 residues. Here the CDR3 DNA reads TGTGCCAGCAATGAGGGTTCCTACGAGCAGTACTTC. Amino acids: CASNEGSYEQYF.

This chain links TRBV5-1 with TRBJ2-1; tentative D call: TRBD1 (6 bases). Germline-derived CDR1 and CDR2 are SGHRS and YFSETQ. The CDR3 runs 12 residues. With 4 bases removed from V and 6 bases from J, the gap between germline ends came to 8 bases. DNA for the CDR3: TGCGCCAGCAGCACGGACAGCAATGAGCAGTTCTTC. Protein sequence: CASSTDSNEQFF.

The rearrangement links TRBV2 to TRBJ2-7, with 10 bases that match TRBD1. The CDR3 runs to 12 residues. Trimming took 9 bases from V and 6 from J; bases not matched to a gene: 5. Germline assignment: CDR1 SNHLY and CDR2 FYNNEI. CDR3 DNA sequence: TGTGCCAGTGAGGGACAGGGGACCGAGCAGTACTTC. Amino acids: CASEGQGTEQYF.

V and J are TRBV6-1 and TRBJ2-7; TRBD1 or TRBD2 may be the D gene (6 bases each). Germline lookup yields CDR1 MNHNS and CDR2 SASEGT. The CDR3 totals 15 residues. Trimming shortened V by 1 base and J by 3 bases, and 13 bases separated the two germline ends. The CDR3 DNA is TGTGCCAGCAGTGAAGTTGGGGGGCCGTTCTACGAGCAGTACTTC. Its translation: CASSEVGGPFYEQYF.

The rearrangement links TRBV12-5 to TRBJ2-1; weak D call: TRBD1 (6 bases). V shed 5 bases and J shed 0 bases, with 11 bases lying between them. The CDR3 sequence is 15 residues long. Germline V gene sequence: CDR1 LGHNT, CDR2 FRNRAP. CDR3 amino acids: CASGSPDSSYNEQFF. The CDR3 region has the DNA TGTGCTAGTGGTAGCCCGGACAGCTCCTACAATGAGCAGTTCTTC. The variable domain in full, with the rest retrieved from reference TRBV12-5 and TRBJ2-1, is DARVTQTPRHKVTEMGQEVTMRCQPILGHNTVFWYRQTMMQGLELLAYFRNRAPLDDSGMPKDRFSAEMPDATLATLKIQPSEPRDSAVYFCASGSPDSSYNEQFFGPGTRLTVL.

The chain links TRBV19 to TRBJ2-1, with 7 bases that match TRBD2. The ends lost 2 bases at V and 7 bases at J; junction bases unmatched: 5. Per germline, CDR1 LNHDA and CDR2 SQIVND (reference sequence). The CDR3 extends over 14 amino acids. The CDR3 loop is CASSIRTRTNEQFF. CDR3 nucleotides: TGTGCCAGTAGTATACGGACTAGAACGAATGAGCAGTTCTTC.